This section outlines one TCR beta chain sequence together with its context. The target antigen is unknown. Read coverage stops 3 residues before the CDR3 terminus; the germline J gene supplies the remainder. Related graft donors supplied nonmyeloablative bone marrow transplants, and mixed chimerism was transient. CD4+CD25+CD127- Tregs, CD4+CD25- non-Tregs, CD4 and CD8 cells were sorted. These data belong to a study of Tregs in tolerant kidney transplant recipients. Produced via immunoSEQ multiplex PCR; TCRdb's table is partial and in-frame only. This repertoire comprises tens of thousands of clones; its ten largest clones make up less than 2%. Trimming at V came to 3 bases and at J to 7 bases, leaving 4 bases not matched to a gene. CDR1 is KGHSH, CDR2 LQKENI, per germline. The CDR3 runs 14 residues. Whole-study findings and limits: For some patients, primers changed over time, blocking nucleotide-level comparison. Expanding Tregs on activated donor B cells appeared to best identify donor-specific TCRbeta clones. In tolerant patients, donor-specific Tregs outgrew total Tregs, suggesting antigen-driven expansion.

The source of this sequence is a human patient who received a combined kidney and bone marrow transplant. Some T cells may trace back to the graft donor. This chain links TRBV18 with TRBJ1-4; 8 bases map to TRBD1. Sequences were derived from CD4+ T cells from blood (PBMCs), sampled 24 months after the transplant. The part of the CDR3 DNA that was read is TGTGCCAGCTCACCGGGACAGGAGGGTGAAAAA. Encoded protein: CASSPGQEGEK. The full CDR3 sequence reads CASSPGQEGEKLFF.